The present T cell receptor beta chain was sequenced within a study of vaccination effects on CD4 cells after COVID-19. The wider study: After the second dose, samples were taken at median day 72.

Using immunoSEQ multiplex PCR, the repertoire was profiled, and TCRdb retains in-frame clones only, with some absent. The sample yields tens of thousands of clones, 60% to 80% seen once. Antigen-specific CD4+ T cell clonotypes were called by their expansion after viral peptide-pool culture in ViraFEST. Researchers isolated CD4+ T cells once approximately 10 days of culture had elapsed. Every participant took two doses of the BNT162b2 or mRNA-1273 vaccine. People in the vaccine group had not been infected with SARS-CoV-2 before, and their nucleocapsid antibodies were negative. CDR1 and CDR2 (germline): LGHDT, YNNKEL (reference sequence). The CDR3 extends over 16 amino acids. The V and J ends lost 4 bases and 5 bases respectively, with 20 bases between them. In the case of this clone: Its target is not known.

Sequenced here: CD4+ T cells from PBMCs cultured with HCoV-OC43 spike peptides, sampled after COVID-19 vaccination. The subset: HCoV-OC43 spike overlapping peptide pool stimulation. V usage is TRBV3-1 (or the pseudogene TRBV3-2) and J usage is TRBJ1-2, with D maybe TRBD1 (6 bases). This TCR was recovered from a human donor who received a COVID-19 vaccine. The CDR3, as DNA: TGTGCCAGCAGCCCACAGGGACATCGACCATCGTATGGCTACACCTTC. It translates to CASSPQGHRPSYGYTF.